The present entry profiles one TCR beta chain with its context. Antigen specificity is unknown. TCRdb re-called the RT-PCR reads through MiXCR, storing one row per CDR3 protein. The data show 300,000 to 350,000 distinct CDR3 sequences, 20% to 25% seen once. The data belong to a study of response to subunit inactivated influenza vaccine. Findings and caveats of the study: It was the authors' suggestion that each seasonal influenza vaccination recruits few new T cells.

The CDR3 totals 15 residues. Trimming left V 0 bases short and J 2 bases short, with 11 bases between. The germline V gene encodes CDR1 MNHEY and CDR2 SMNVEV (reference sequence). The chain carries TRBV27 and TRBJ2-7, with D unresolved. The source of this sequence is a man between 50 and 75 years old who received an inactivated influenza vaccine. The input for sequencing was PBMCs from blood, taken approximately 20 months after vaccination. The CDR3 spells CASSLSYLGAYEQYF. The CDR3 coding sequence is TGTGCCAGCAGTTTATCCTACCTAGGCGCCTACGAGCAGTACTTC.